This TCR beta chain was sequenced for a study of blood T cell repertoires in COVID-19. Method: immunoSEQ multiplex PCR; TCRdb's copy keeps in-frame clones and lacks some. The repertoire has 110,000 to 150,000 clones, roughly nine tenths of them found once; the top ten carry approximately 3%. In this sample, this clone turned up once. The CDR3 runs to 15 residues. CDR1 and CDR2 from the germline V gene are LGHDT and YNNKEL (reference sequence). V shed 2 bases and J shed 5 bases, with 15 bases lying between them. The source material was peripheral blood. The receptor's source is a woman in her sixties with active COVID-19. This chain connects TRBV3-1 (or the pseudogene TRBV3-2) to TRBJ2-5, with D possibly matching TRBD1 (5 bases). The CDR3 spells CASSQRKGDGETQYF. The CDR3 DNA reads TGTGCCAGCAGCCAACGTAAAGGGGATGGGGAGACCCAGTACTTC.